The 15 T cell receptor beta chains below were found in one sample sequenced in a study of T cells after yellow fever vaccination. MiXCR, run by TCRdb on the 5' RACE reads, gives a single entry per CDR3 protein. The sample lists around 340,000 distinct CDR3 sequences, around 13% occurring once. The specimen was CD4+ T cells sorted from PBMCs, collected 15 days after the yellow fever booster vaccination. Source of these receptors: a man between 18 and 35 years old who received the YFV17D yellow fever vaccine.

The rearrangement uses TRBV5-1 and TRBJ1-2; D call uncertain. Germline values: CDR1 SGHRS, CDR2 YFSETQ. The CDR3 spans 15 residues. Deletions cut 6 bases from V and 8 bases from J, with 23 bases between. The CDR3 reads CASTPGGTAREGYTF. The DNA of the CDR3 is TGCGCCAGCACCCCCGGCGGAACGGCCCGGGAGGGCTACACCTTC.

This rearrangement joins TRBV5-1 to TRBJ1-4, with 7 bases aligning to TRBD1. CDR1 and CDR2 (germline): SGHRS, YFSETQ. V lost 3 bases and J lost 5; bases outside the gene matches: 7. The CDR3 totals 15 residues. CDR3 residues: CASSSTGIPNEKLFF. CDR3 DNA sequence: TGCGCCAGCAGCTCGACAGGGATTCCAAATGAAAAACTGTTTTTT.

The chain links TRBV10-3 to TRBJ2-2; tentative D call: TRBD2 (5 bases). This CDR3 contains 13 residues. CDR1 is ENHRY and CDR2 is SYGVKD in the germline V gene. Trimming removed 7 bases at V and 1 base at J, with 7 bases between. The CDR3 DNA is TGTGCCATCAAACGGGAGAACACCGGGGAGCTGTTTTTT. Translated, it gives CAIKRENTGELFF.

V and J are TRBV5-5 and TRBJ2-7; D remains unclear. Germline values: CDR1 SGHKS, CDR2 YYEKEE (reference sequence). With 0 bases removed from V and 2 bases from J, the gap between germline ends came to 12 bases. This CDR3 contains 15 residues. Written as DNA, the CDR3 is TGTGCCAGCAGCTTGGCCGTGACCCAAGCCTACGAGCAGTACTTC. Its protein is CASSLAVTQAYEQYF.

In its sample, this clonotype was seen a few times. CDR3 loop: CASSGVTDTEAFF. The CDR3, as DNA: TGTGCCAGCAGCGGGGTTACGGACACTGAAGCTTTCTTT. The genes are TRBV6-5 and TRBJ1-1; D is unclear. Germline V gene lookup returns CDR1 MNHEY and CDR2 SVGAGI. V shed 6 bases and J shed 3 bases, with 11 bases lying between them. The CDR3 is 13 residues long.

This clonotype has ten or more counts. The rearrangement joins TRBV7-9 to TRBJ1-2; D unresolved. The ends were cut back, 6 bases at V and 1 base at J, with 21 bases in the middle. Per the germline V gene, CDR1 is SEHNR and CDR2 is FQNEAQ (reference sequence). The length of the CDR3 is 17 residues. In DNA form, the CDR3 reads TGTGCCAGCAGAAGCGTTTTAGGCGCCTCTTATAACTATGGCTACACCTTC. It translates to CASRSVLGASYNYGYTF. The full variable domain, rest sourced from reference TRBV7-9 and TRBJ1-2, is DTGVSQNPRHKITKRGQNVTFRCDPISEHNRLYWYRQTLGQGPEFLTYFQNEAQLEKSRLLSDRFSAERPKGSFSTLEIQRTEQGDSAMYLCASRSVLGASYNYGYTFGSGTRLTVV.

V usage is TRBV7-9 and J usage is TRBJ1-2; possible D gene TRBD1, 5 bases. Germline V CDR1 and CDR2: SEHNR, FQNEAQ (reference sequence). The CDR3 covers 14 residues. With 5 bases removed from V and 8 bases from J, the gap between germline ends came to 18 bases. This CDR3 is CASSRRGEGGGYTF. In DNA, the CDR3 is TGTGCCAGCAGCCGGCGGGGGGAAGGCGGAGGCTACACCTTC.

V usage is TRBV27 and J usage is TRBJ1-2; unclear D gene. The CDR3 extends over 15 amino acids. Trimming removed 0 bases at V and 0 bases at J, with 8 bases between. The germline gives CDR1 MNHEY, CDR2 SMNVEV (reference sequence). The CDR3 is CASSLSVSSNYGYTF. The CDR3 DNA reads as TGTGCCAGCAGTTTATCGGTCAGCTCTAACTATGGCTACACCTTC.

The chain carries TRBV6-6 and TRBJ1-3, with a weak D call TRBD1 (5 bases). Trimming shortened V by 5 bases and J by 0 bases, and 14 bases separated the two germline ends. The CDR3 covers 16 residues. Germline values: CDR1 MNHNY, CDR2 SVGAGI (reference sequence). The CDR3 here is CASSPPSGVSGNTIYF. The CDR3 nucleotides are TGTGCCAGCAGTCCTCCTTCGGGGGTCTCTGGAAACACCATATATTTT.

The chain couples TRBV20-1 to TRBJ2-3, with TRBD2 matching over 7 bases. CDR3 size: 12 residues. Germline V gene lookup returns CDR1 DFQATT and CDR2 SNEGSKA (reference sequence). The junction had 8 bases not matched to a gene; V was cut back by 6 bases and J by 8 bases. DNA of the CDR3: TGCAGTGCAACCGAGCGGGGTAGTACGCAGTATTTT. It is translated as CSATERGSTQYF.

The chain employs TRBV6-2 or TRBV6-3 and TRBJ2-2; 9 bases are a match to TRBD2. The germline gives CDR1 MNHEY, CDR2 SVGEGT. V shed 5 bases and J 6 bases; nucleotides not matched to a gene: 13. The CDR3 spans 17 residues. CDR3: CASSHIAAGGEAGELFF. In DNA, the CDR3 is TGTGCCAGCAGTCACATCGCCGCGGGGGGGGAGGCCGGGGAGCTGTTTTTT.

This clonotype was detected ten times or more. The rearrangement links TRBV7-9 to TRBJ2-3, with 8 bases aligning to TRBD2. The CDR3 totals 15 residues. Germline V gene lookup returns CDR1 SEHNR and CDR2 FQNEAQ (reference sequence). After removal of 3 bases from V and 4 bases from J, the junction contained 6 bases not matched to a gene. The CDR3 DNA sequence: TGTGCCAGCAGCTTTGGACTAGCTCTCGCAGATACGCAGTATTTT. This sequence encodes CASSFGLALADTQYF. Looking up the rest from reference TRBV7-9 and TRBJ2-3 gives the full variable domain: DTGVSQNPRHKITKRGQNVTFRCDPISEHNRLYWYRQTLGQGPEFLTYFQNEAQLEKSRLLSDRFSAERPKGSFSTLEIQRTEQGDSAMYLCASSFGLALADTQYFGPGTRLTVL.

This clonotype was found many times. The rearrangement uses TRBV5-1 and TRBJ2-5; D is tentatively TRBD1 or TRBD2 (5 bases each). V gave up 0 bases and J gave up 3 bases, with 12 bases separating them. The CDR3 is 15 amino acids. Germline values: CDR1 SGHRS, CDR2 YFSETQ. CDR3 region: CASSLVPGTEETQYF. The CDR3 DNA is TGCGCCAGCAGCTTGGTGCCCGGGACGGAAGAGACCCAGTACTTC.

The J gene is TRBJ2-7, the V gene TRBV5-5; TRBD2 aligns across 13 bases. The germline V gene has CDR1 SGHKS and CDR2 YYEKEE (reference sequence). The CDR3 is 16 residues long. J gave up 2 bases and V 3 bases, and 5 bases lay outside the gene matches. CDR3 protein: CASSSRTSGGTYEQYV. DNA for the CDR3: TGTGCCAGCAGCTCACGGACTAGCGGGGGAACCTACGAGCAGTACGTC.

This clonotype turned up a few times. A much larger clone sits a single nucleotide away, making a read error possible. The chain employs TRBV20-1 and TRBJ1-6; a possible D gene is TRBD1 (5 bases). CDR1 is DFQATT and CDR2 is SNEGSKA in the germline V gene (reference sequence). There are 12 residues in the CDR3. This CDR3 is CSAVDSASLLHF. CDR3 coding DNA: TGCAGTGCCGTAGACAGTGCTTCACTCCTCCACTTT.